Listed below are T cell receptor beta chains from one sample, sequenced in a study of T cells in Graves' hyperthyroidism and ophthalmopathy. TCRdb redid the calling of the multiplex PCR reads with MiXCR, one entry per CDR3 protein. This sample has 300,000 to 450,000 distinct CDR3 sequences; about 15% occur once, and the top ten carry roughly 26%. Source material: blood. These receptors came from a woman aged 18-30 years with Graves' hyperthyroidism that later progressed to Graves' ophthalmopathy. Both conserved end residues are part of each CDR3. The D gene is left open where the match is weak. Clone size is given for some rows only: seen once, a few or many times, or a class if the clone is expanded.

-	TRBJ2-1	TRBV18	-	CASSPLWDLYNEQFF	TGTGCCAGCTCACCACTATGGGATCTCTACAATGAGCAGTTCTTC
-	TRBJ1-3	TRBV6-6	few	CASSYSGRPYSGNTIYF	TGTGCCAGCAGTTACTCGGGGCGGCCCTACTCTGGAAACACCATATATTTT
-	TRBJ2-2	TRBV7-3	-	CASSLTGAANTGELLF	TGTGCCAGCAGCTTAACCGGGGCAGCGAACACCGGGGAGCTGCTTTTT
-	TRBJ2-4	TRBV5-1	-	CASSLTGLSLAKNMQYF	TGCGCCAGCAGCTTGACAGGACTGAGCTTAGCCAAAAACATGCAGTACTTC
-	TRBJ1-3	TRBV29-1	-	CSAGQLGNTIYF	TGCAGCGCCGGACAGCTTGGAAACACCATATATTTT
-	TRBJ2-4	TRBV7-9	many	CASSLGGQGRNIQYF	TGTGCCAGCAGCTTAGGAGGGCAGGGACGTAACATTCAGTACTTC
-	TRBJ1-1	TRBV7-2	few	CASSPAPGEGTYTEAFF	TGTGCCAGCAGCCCTGCCCCCGGGGAGGGGACATACACTGAAGCTTTCTTT
TRBD2	TRBJ2-1	TRBV27	-	CASSLIGGSRDEQFF	TGTGCCAGCAGTTTAATAGGCGGGAGCAGGGATGAGCAGTTCTTC
TRBD2	TRBJ2-7	TRBV28	-	CASSSGTSGLYEQYF	TGTGCCAGCAGTTCCGGGACTAGCGGCCTCTACGAGCAGTACTTC
TRBD2	TRBJ2-7	TRBV5-1	-	CASSRAGLAGAGEQYF	TGCGCCAGCAGCCGGGCCGGGCTAGCGGGAGCGGGTGAGCAGTACTTC
TRBD1	TRBJ2-7	TRBV6-4	few	CASRYRDRDEQYF	TGTGCCAGCAGATACAGGGACAGGGACGAGCAGTACTTC
-	TRBJ1-2	TRBV20-1	-	CSARDVPEGGYTF	TGCAGTGCTAGAGACGTACCAGAGGGTGGCTACACCTTC
-	TRBJ2-1	TRBV12-3/TRBV12-4	many	CASRSGVEQFF	TGTGCCAGCAGGTCAGGGGTTGAGCAGTTCTTC
-	TRBJ2-7	TRBV27	many	CASSLATLPYEQYF	TGTGCCAGCAGCCTAGCCACACTCCCCTACGAGCAGTACTTC
TRBD2	TRBJ2-1	TRBV20-1	many	CSAQQVQRGYNEQFF	TGCAGTGCTCAGCAAGTCCAGCGGGGGTACAATGAGCAGTTCTTC
-	TRBJ1-6	TRBV28	-	CASSLWAARNSPLHF	TGTGCCAGCAGTTTATGGGCGGCTCGTAATTCACCCCTCCACTTT
-	TRBJ1-2	TRBV19	few	CASSSTAATNYGYTF	TGTGCCAGTAGTTCCACAGCCGCAACTAACTATGGCTACACCTTC
-	TRBJ2-5	TRBV7-8	many	CASSFIATETQYF	TGTGCCAGCAGCTTTATAGCTACGGAGACCCAGTACTTC
-	TRBJ2-3	TRBV7-3	many	CASSLKDLHTQYF	TGTGCCAGCAGCTTAAAGGATTTACACACGCAGTATTTT
-	TRBJ1-3	TRBV6-1	few	CASSEVGGGALGNTIYF	TGTGCCAGCAGTGAAGTTGGTGGGGGGGCCCTGGGAAACACCATATATTTT
-	TRBJ1-4	TRBV28	many	CASSLSPKQVWGEKLFF	TGTGCCAGCAGTTTGTCCCCCAAGCAGGTGTGGGGTGAAAAACTGTTTTTT
TRBD2	TRBJ2-1	TRBV27	-	CASSTSGRARNNEQFF	TGTGCCAGCAGCACTAGCGGGAGGGCCAGGAACAATGAGCAGTTCTTC
-	TRBJ1-2	TRBV27	many	CASSSGSTPNYGYTF	TGTGCCAGCAGTTCCGGGTCTACACCTAACTATGGCTACACCTTC
-	TRBJ2-2	TRBV6-1	once	CASTQGGGELFF	TGTGCCAGCACCCAGGGGGGCGGGGAGCTGTTTTTT
-	TRBJ2-1	TRBV7-9	many	CASSLFLSGEQFF	TGTGCCAGCAGCTTATTCCTCAGCGGGGAGCAGTTCTTC
-	TRBJ2-7	TRBV29-1	-	CSVESESYEQYF	TGCAGCGTTGAAAGTGAATCCTACGAGCAGTACTTC
-	TRBJ2-1	TRBV20-1	few	CSATRGSRNEQFF	TGCAGTGCTACGAGGGGGAGTAGAAATGAGCAGTTCTTC
TRBD2	TRBJ2-1	TRBV6-4	few	CASSQTSETEQFF	TGTGCCAGCAGTCAGACTAGCGAAACTGAGCAGTTCTTC
-	TRBJ2-1	TRBV27	-	CASSLSPGTGNEQFF	TGTGCCAGCAGTTTATCCCCGGGAACTGGCAATGAGCAGTTCTTC
-	TRBJ1-1	TRBV14	-	CASIGGTMNTEAFF	TGTGCCAGCATAGGGGGGACTATGAACACTGAAGCTTTCTTT
-	TRBJ2-3	TRBV20-1	many	CSAPTWGTDTQYF	TGCAGTGCTCCGACGTGGGGGACAGATACGCAGTATTTT
-	TRBJ2-7	TRBV27	many	CASSLYHHTGPYEQYF	TGTGCCAGCAGTTTATATCACCACACAGGACCCTACGAGCAGTACTTC
TRBD2	TRBJ2-7	TRBV20-1	many	CSARTAGGPYEQYF	TGCAGTGCTAGAACGGCGGGAGGACCCTACGAGCAGTACTTC
TRBD2	TRBJ2-5	TRBV6-1	-	CASKSGRGARKETQYF	TGTGCCAGCAAAAGCGGGAGGGGGGCTCGTAAGGAGACCCAGTACTTC
-	TRBJ1-1	TRBV27	many	CASSVGASSTEAFF	TGTGCCAGCAGTGTGGGCGCGTCAAGCACTGAAGCTTTCTTT
-	TRBJ2-1	TRBV2	many	CASRPDWASHNEQFF	TGTGCCAGCAGACCCGACTGGGCGAGCCACAATGAGCAGTTCTTC
-	TRBJ2-5	TRBV7-9	few	CASSLDARRAQQETQYF	TGTGCCAGCAGCTTGGATGCCAGGCGGGCTCAACAAGAGACCCAGTACTTC
-	TRBJ2-1	TRBV29-1	few	CSVLDLRDEQFF	TGCAGCGTCCTGGACCTTCGCGATGAGCAGTTCTTC
TRBD1	TRBJ2-5	TRBV29-1	many	CSVGQGAETQYF	TGCAGCGTGGGACAGGGGGCAGAGACCCAGTACTTC
-	TRBJ2-2	TRBV6-1	many	CASSPSGVTGELFF	TGTGCCAGCAGTCCATCCGGCGTCACCGGGGAGCTGTTTTTT
TRBD1	TRBJ2-7	TRBV27	many	CASSLMTGLEQYF	TGTGCCAGCAGTCTCATGACAGGGTTGGAGCAGTACTTC
-	TRBJ2-7	TRBV20-1	many	CSALNPGKGYEQYF	TGCAGTGCCCTCAACCCAGGGAAGGGCTACGAGCAGTACTTC
TRBD1	TRBJ1-2	TRBV20-1	few	CSAPPTGVYGYTF	TGCAGTGCACCGCCTACAGGGGTCTATGGCTACACCTTC
-	TRBJ2-7	TRBV11-1	many	CASSLVGRDSYEQYF	TGTGCCAGCAGCTTAGTAGGACGCGACTCCTACGAGCAGTACTTC
TRBD2	TRBJ2-2	TRBV4-2	many	CASSQLAGDTGELFF	TGTGCCAGCAGCCAACTAGCGGGAGACACCGGGGAGCTGTTTTTT
TRBD2	TRBJ2-1	TRBV6-1	many	CASSPTTSGSRDEQFF	TGTGCCAGCAGCCCCACTACTAGCGGGAGTAGAGATGAGCAGTTCTTC
-	TRBJ1-6	TRBV6-1	few	CASSSTPGGPNSPLHF	TGTGCCAGCAGTTCGACCCCCGGGGGGCCTAATTCACCCCTCCACTTT
-	TRBJ2-7	TRBV24-1	-	CATSDLLGYEQYF	TGTGCCACCAGTGATTTGCTTGGCTACGAGCAGTACTTC
-	TRBJ2-7	TRBV4-1	few	CASSLRRDFYEQYF	TGCGCCAGCAGTCTCAGGCGGGATTTCTACGAGCAGTACTTC
-	TRBJ2-1	TRBV29-1	-	CSVSWGEQFF	TGCAGCGTCTCTTGGGGTGAGCAGTTCTTC
-	TRBJ2-1	TRBV5-1	many	CASSPRRDSDEQFF	TGCGCCAGCAGCCCTCGGCGTGACAGCGATGAGCAGTTCTTC
-	TRBJ2-2	TRBV7-2	many	CASSLVVGTGELFF	TGTGCCAGCAGCTTAGTCGTCGGGACCGGGGAGCTGTTTTTT
TRBD2	TRBJ2-1	TRBV4-3	-	CASSQSPPSGSDEQFF	TGCGCCAGCAGCCAATCACCCCCTAGCGGGAGCGATGAGCAGTTCTTC
-	TRBJ2-7	TRBV20-1	many	CSAKGTPPYEQYF	TGCAGTGCTAAGGGGACGCCACCTTACGAGCAGTACTTC
-	TRBJ2-1	TRBV7-2	many	CASLARYPYNEQFF	TGTGCCAGCCTCGCTAGATATCCTTACAATGAGCAGTTCTTC
-	TRBJ2-5	TRBV7-3	many	CASSLKGSQETQYF	TGTGCCAGCAGCTTAAAGGGATCCCAAGAGACCCAGTACTTC
-	TRBJ1-1	TRBV11-2	many	CASSIRRNTEAFF	TGTGCCAGCAGCATAAGGAGGAACACTGAAGCTTTCTTT
-	TRBJ2-6	TRBV28	many	CASSFASSSGANVLTF	TGTGCCAGCAGTTTTGCCAGTAGCTCTGGGGCCAACGTCCTGACTTTC
-	TRBJ2-1	TRBV28	many	CASSGPRIAYNEQFF	TGTGCCAGCAGTGGACCCCGGATCGCGTACAATGAGCAGTTCTTC
-	TRBJ1-6	TRBV6-6	many	CASSYSDSLPLHF	TGTGCCAGCAGTTACTCGGACTCGCTACCCCTCCACTTT